This T cell receptor beta chain derives from a study of graft-versus-host responses after intestinal transplantation. Study-level information: Each transplant was multivisceral, liver-intestinal, or isolated intestinal. Recipients were all induced with anti-thymocyte globulin, then given tacrolimus and steroids for approximately 3 years.

Germline-derived CDR1 and CDR2 are SNHLY and FYNNEI. The V end was cut by 9 bases, the J end by 2 bases, with 18 bases between. The CDR3 is made up of 15 amino acids. General study findings and limits: Among recipient marrow samples, GvH clones were found; some appeared first in ileum or blood.

Measured with immunoSEQ multiplex PCR; TCRdb has only the in-frame clones, and not every one. This sample yields some 120,000 clones, of which 90% to 95% are seen a single time; around 1% belongs to the top ten. As for this clone: Antigen unknown.

The chain has TRBV2 and TRBJ2-3, with a weak D call TRBD2 (7 bases). The sequence was obtained from a human donor who was the organ donor for an intestinal transplant. This material consisted of unstimulated CD8+ T cells sorted from spleen or lymph node cells, taken before transplant. The CDR3 nucleotides are TGTGCCAGTATGAGGGGGGGAGGATTCACAGATACGCAGTATTTT. Its protein product is CASMRGGGFTDTQYF.